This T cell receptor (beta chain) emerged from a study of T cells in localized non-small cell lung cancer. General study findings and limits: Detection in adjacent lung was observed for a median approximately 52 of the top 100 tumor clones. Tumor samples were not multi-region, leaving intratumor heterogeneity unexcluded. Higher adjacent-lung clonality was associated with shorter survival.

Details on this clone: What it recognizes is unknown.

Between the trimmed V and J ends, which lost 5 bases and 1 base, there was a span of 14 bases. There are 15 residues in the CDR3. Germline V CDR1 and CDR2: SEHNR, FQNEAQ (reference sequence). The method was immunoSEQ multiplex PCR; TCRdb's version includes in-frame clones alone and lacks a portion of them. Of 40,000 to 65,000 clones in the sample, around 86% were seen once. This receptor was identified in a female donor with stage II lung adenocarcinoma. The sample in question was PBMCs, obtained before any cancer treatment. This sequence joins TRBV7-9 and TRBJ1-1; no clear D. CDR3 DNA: TGTGCCAGCAGCCGCCCGGGTGGGGAGAACACTGAAGCTTTCTTT. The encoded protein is CASSRPGGENTEAFF.